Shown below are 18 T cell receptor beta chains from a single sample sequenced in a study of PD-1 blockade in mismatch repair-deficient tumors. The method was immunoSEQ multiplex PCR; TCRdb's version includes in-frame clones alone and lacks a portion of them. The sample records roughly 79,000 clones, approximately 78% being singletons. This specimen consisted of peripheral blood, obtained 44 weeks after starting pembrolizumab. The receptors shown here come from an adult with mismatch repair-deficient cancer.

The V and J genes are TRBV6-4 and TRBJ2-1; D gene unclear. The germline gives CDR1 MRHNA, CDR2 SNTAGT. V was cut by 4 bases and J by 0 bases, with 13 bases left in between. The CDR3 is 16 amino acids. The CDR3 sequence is CASSGNGRSSYNEQFF. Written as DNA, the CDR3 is TGTGCCAGCAGTGGGAATGGACGGAGCTCCTACAATGAGCAGTTCTTC.

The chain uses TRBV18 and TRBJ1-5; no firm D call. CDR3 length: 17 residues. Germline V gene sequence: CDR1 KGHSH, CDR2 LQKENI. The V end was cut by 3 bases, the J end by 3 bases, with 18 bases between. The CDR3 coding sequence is TGTGCCAGCTCACCCGTAGGCATTTCCCTTCTCAATCAGCCCCAGCATTTT. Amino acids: CASSPVGISLLNQPQHF.

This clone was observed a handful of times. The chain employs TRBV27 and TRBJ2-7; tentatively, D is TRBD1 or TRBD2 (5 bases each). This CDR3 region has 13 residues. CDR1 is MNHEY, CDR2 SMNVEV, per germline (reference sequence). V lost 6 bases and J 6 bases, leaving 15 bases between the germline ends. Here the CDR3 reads CASSNIGAGEQYF. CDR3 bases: TGTGCCAGCAGCAATATTGGGGCGGGCGAGCAGTACTTC.

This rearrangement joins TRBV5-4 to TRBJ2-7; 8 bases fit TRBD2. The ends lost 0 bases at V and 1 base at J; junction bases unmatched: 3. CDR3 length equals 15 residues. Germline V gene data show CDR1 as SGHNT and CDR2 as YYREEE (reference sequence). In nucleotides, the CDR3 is TGTGCCAGCAGCTTGGCGGGGACTAGATCCTACGAGCAGTACTTC. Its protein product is CASSLAGTRSYEQYF.

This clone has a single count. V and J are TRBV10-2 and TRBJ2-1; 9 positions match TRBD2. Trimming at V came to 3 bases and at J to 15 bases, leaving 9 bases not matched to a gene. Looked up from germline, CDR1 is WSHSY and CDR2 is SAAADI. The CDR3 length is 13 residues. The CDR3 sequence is CASSENTGTSRFF. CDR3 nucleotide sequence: TGCGCCAGCAGTGAAAACACCGGGACTAGCAGGTTCTTC.

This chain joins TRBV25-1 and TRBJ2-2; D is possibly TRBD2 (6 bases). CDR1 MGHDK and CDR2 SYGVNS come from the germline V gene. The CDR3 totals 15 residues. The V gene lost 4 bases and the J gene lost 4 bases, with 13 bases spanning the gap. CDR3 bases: TGTGCCAGCAGTGGCGGGGCGAAGACCACCGGGGAGCTGTTTTTT. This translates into CASSGGAKTTGELFF. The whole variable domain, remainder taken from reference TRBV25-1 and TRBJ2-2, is EADIYQTPRYLVIGTGKKITLECSQTMGHDKMYWYQQDPGMELHLIHYSYGVNSTEKGDLSSESTVSRIRTEHFPLTLESARPSHTSQYLCASSGGAKTTGELFFGEGSRLTVL.

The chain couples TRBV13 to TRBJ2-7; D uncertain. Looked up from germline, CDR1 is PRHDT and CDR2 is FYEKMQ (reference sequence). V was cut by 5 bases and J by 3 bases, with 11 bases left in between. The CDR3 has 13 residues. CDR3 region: CASSDSLFYEQYF. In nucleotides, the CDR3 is TGTGCCAGCAGCGACTCTCTGTTCTACGAGCAGTACTTC.

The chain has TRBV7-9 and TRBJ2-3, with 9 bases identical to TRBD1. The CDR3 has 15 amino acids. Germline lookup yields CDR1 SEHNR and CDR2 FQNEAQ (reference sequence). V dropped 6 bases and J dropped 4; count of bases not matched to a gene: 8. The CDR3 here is CASSYRDRVADTQYF. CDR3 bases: TGTGCCAGCAGTTACCGGGACAGGGTGGCAGATACGCAGTATTTT.

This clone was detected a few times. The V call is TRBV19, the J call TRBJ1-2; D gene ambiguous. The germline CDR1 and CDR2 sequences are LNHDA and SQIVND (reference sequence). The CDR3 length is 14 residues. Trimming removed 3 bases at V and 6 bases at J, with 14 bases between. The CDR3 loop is CASSIPQGRNGYTF. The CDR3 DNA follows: TGTGCCAGTAGTATCCCGCAAGGGCGGAATGGCTACACCTTC.

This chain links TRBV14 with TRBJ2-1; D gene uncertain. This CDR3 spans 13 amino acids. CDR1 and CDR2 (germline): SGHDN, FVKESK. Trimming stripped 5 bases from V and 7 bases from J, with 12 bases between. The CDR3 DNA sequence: TGTGCCAGCAGCGTCCATCTGCTGAATGAGCAGTTCTTC. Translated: CASSVHLLNEQFF.

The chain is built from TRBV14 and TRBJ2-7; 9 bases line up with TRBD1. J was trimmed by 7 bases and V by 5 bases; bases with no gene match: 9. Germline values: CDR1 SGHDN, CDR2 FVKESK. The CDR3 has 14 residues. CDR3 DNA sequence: TGTGCCAGCAGCAGGCGGGACAGGGTGAGGGAGCAGTACTTC. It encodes CASSRRDRVREQYF.

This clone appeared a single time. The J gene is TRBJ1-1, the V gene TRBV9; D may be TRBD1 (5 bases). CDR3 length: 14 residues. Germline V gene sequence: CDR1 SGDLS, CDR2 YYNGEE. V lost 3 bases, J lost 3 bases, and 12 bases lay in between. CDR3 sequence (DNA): TGTGCCAGCAGCGCCAGCGGCAGGGACACTGAAGCTTTCTTT. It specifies CASSASGRDTEAFF.

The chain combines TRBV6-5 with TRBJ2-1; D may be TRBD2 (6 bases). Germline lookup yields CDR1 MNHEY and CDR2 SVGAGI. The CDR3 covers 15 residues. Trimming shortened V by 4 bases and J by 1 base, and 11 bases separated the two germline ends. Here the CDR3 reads CASSFAGRSYNEQFF. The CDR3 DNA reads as TGTGCCAGCAGTTTTGCGGGACGGTCCTACAATGAGCAGTTCTTC.

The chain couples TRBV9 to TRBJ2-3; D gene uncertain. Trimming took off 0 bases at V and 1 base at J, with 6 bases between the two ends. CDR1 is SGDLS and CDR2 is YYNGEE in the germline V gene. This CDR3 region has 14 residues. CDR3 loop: CASSVDGRTDTQYF. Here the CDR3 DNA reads TGTGCCAGCAGCGTAGATGGACGCACAGATACGCAGTATTTT. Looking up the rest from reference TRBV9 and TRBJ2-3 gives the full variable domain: DSGVTQTPKHLITATGQRVTLRCSPRSGDLSVYWYQQSLDQGLQFLIQYYNGEERAKGNILERFSAQQFPDLHSELNLSSLELGDSALYFCASSVDGRTDTQYFGPGTRLTVL.

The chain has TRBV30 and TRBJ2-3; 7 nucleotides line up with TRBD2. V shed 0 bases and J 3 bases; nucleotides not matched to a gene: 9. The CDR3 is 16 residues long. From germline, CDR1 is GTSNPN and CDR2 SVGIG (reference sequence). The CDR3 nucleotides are TGTGCCTGGAGTGTTGGCGGGAGTGCTGTGACAGATACGCAGTATTTT. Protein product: CAWSVGGSAVTDTQYF.

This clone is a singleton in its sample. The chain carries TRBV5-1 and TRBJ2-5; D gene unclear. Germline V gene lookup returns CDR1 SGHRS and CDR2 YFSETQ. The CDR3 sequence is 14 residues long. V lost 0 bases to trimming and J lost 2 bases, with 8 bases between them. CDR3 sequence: CASSLGAQQETQYF. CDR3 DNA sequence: TGCGCCAGCAGCTTGGGGGCGCAGCAAGAGACCCAGTACTTC. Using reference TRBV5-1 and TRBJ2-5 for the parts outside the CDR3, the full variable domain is KAGVTQTPRYLIKTRGQQVTLSCSPISGHRSVSWYQQTPGQGLQFLFEYFSETQRNKGNFPGRFSGRQFSNSRSEMNVSTLELGDSALYLCASSLGAQQETQYFGPGTRLLVL.

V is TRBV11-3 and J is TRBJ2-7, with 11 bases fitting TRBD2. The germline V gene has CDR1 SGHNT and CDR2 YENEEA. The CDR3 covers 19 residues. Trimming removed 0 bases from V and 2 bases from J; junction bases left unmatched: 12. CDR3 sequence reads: CASSLDAPEVAGGAYEQYF. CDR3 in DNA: TGTGCCAGCAGCTTAGATGCCCCGGAGGTAGCGGGAGGGGCCTACGAGCAGTACTTC. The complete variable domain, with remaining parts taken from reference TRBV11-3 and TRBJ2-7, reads EAGVVQSPRYKIIEKKQPVAFWCNPISGHNTLYWYLQNLGQGPELLIRYENEEAVDDSQLPKDRFSAERLKGVDSTLKIQPAELGDSAVYLCASSLDAPEVAGGAYEQYFGPGTRLTVT.

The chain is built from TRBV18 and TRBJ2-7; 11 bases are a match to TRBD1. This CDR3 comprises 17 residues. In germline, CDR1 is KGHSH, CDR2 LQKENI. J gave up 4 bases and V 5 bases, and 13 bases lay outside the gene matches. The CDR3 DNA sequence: TGTGCCAGCTCATCAACCATTAGGGACAGGGGGTTATACGAGCAGTACTTC. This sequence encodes CASSSTIRDRGLYEQYF. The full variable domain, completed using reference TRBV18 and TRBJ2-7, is NAGVMQNPRHLVRRRGQEARLRCSPMKGHSHVYWYRQLPEEGLKFMVYLQKENIIDESGMPKERFSAEFPKEGPSILRIQQVVRGDSAAYFCASSSTIRDRGLYEQYFGPGTRLTVT.